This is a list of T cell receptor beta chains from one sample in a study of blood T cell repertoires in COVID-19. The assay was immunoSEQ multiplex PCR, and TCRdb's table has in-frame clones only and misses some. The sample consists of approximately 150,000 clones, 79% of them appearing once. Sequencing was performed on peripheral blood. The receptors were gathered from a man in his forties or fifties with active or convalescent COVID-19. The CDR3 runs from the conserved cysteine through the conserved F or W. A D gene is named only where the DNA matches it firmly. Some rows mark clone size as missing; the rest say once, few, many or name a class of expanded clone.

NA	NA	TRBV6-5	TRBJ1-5	TGTGCCAGCAATCCCCCAGGAAGGAATCAGCCCCAGCATTTT	CASNPPGRNQPQHF
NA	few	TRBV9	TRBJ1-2	TGTGCCAGCAGCACTACAACCGGGGGAAATGGCTACACCTTC	CASSTTTGGNGYTF
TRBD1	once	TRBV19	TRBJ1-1	TGTGCCAGTAGTACCGGGACAGGGAAGGCGGCTTTCTTT	CASSTGTGKAAFF
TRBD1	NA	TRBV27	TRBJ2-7	TGTGCCAGCAGTTTTAAGGACAGGGACTACGAGCAGTACTTC	CASSFKDRDYEQYF
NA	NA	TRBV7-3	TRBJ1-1	TGTGCCAGCTCTTTCGGGAGGAACACTGAAGCTTTCTTT	CASSFGRNTEAFF
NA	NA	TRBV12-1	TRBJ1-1	TGTGCCAGCAGCTTTGCCGAGGGGAGGGATCGGATGAACACTGAAGCTTTCTTT	CASSFAEGRDRMNTEAFF
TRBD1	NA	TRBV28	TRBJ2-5	TGTGCCAGCAGTGGTCGAGGTTACAGGGGGCAGGGGGAGACCCAGTACTTC	CASSGRGYRGQGETQYF
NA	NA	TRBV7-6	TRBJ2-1	TGTGCCCACCTAAAGGAGGAGCTGTTCTTC	CAHLKEELFF
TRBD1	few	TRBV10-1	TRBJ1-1	TGCGCCAGCAGTGAAGGGGGCAAAGCTTTCTTT	CASSEGGKAFF
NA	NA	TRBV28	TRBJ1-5	TGTGCCAGCAGGAAGGGGTATAGCAATCAGCCCCAGCATTTT	CASRKGYSNQPQHF
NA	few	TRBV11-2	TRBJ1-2	TGTGCCAGCAGCTTAGATGGACACTTTGGGGGCTACACCTTC	CASSLDGHFGGYTF
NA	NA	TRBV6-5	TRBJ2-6	TGTGCCAGCAGCGACACCTGGGGGGCCAACGTCCTGACTTTC	CASSDTWGANVLTF
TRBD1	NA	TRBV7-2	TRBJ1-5	TGTGCCAGCAGGGACAAGACAGGGAATCAGCCCCAGCATTTT	CASRDKTGNQPQHF
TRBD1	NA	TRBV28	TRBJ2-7	TGTGCCAGCAGTTCCTTAGTTGGGACAGGGGCCTCCTACGAGCAGTACTTC	CASSSLVGTGASYEQYF
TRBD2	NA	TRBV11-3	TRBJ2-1	TGTGCCAGCAGCTCGGGACTAGCGGGAGTCCGGAATGAGCAGTTCTTC	CASSSGLAGVRNEQFF
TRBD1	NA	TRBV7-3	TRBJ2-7	TGTGCCAGCAGCTTTACGGGACAGAGCTACGAGCAGTACTTC	CASSFTGQSYEQYF
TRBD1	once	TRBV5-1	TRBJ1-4	TGCGCCAGCAGCCTACGGACAGGGGATAATGAAAAACTGTTTTTT	CASSLRTGDNEKLFF
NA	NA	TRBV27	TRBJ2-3	TGTGCCAGCAGTTCCCGGGGGGCGAGCACAGATACGCAGTATTTT	CASSSRGASTDTQYF
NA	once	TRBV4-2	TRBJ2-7	TGTGCCAGCAGCCAAGTGGTTGACAATCACTACGAGCAGTACTTC	CASSQVVDNHYEQYF
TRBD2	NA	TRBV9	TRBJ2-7	TGTGCCAGCAGCAACAGTACCGGGACTAGCCGTCCCTACGAGCAGTACTTC	CASSNSTGTSRPYEQYF
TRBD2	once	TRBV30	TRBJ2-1	TGTGCCTGGAGTGGGTCTAGCGGGAGGGACAATGAGCAGTTCTTC	CAWSGSSGRDNEQFF
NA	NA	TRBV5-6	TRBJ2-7	TGTGCCAGCAGCTTGGTGGAGGGGGCCGAGCAGTACTTC	CASSLVEGAEQYF
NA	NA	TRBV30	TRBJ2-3	TGTGCCTGGTCGGGGTCTAGCCGAGCCGCAGATACGCAGTATTTT	CAWSGSSRAADTQYF
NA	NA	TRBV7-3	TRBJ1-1	TGTGCCAGCAGCTCACACAGGGACACTGAAGCTTTCTTT	CASSSHRDTEAFF
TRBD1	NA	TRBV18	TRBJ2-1	TGTGCCAGCTCACTCTGGGGCTCCGGGACAGGGAACAATGAGCAGTTCTTC	CASSLWGSGTGNNEQFF
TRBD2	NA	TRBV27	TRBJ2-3	TGTGCCAGCAGTCTACTAGCGGGAGGCAGCACAGATACGCAGTATTTT	CASSLLAGGSTDTQYF
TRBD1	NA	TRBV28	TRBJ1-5	TGTGCCAGCAGGCGGACAGGGGGGGATCAGCCCCAGCATTTT	CASRRTGGDQPQHF
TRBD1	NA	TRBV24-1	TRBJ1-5	TGTGCCACCAGTGACACTGGACAGGGGGCGAAACAGCCCCAGCATTTT	CATSDTGQGAKQPQHF
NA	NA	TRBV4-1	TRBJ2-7	TGCGCCAGCAGCCCCAGGTCCTCCTACGAGCAGTACTTC	CASSPRSSYEQYF
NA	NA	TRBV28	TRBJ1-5	TGTGCCAGCAGTTTTCGTGGGCTCCAGCCCCAGCATTTT	CASSFRGLQPQHF
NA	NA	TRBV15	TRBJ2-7	TGTGCCACCAGCTTAGAGGGCGGGTCCGAGCAGTACTTC	CATSLEGGSEQYF
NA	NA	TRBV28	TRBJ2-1	TGTGCCAGCAGTCCTCCCCCCCGGAGCTCCTACAATGAGCAGTTCTTC	CASSPPPRSSYNEQFF
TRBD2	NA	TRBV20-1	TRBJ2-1	TGCAGTGCGAGTAGAGCGGGGGAGTACAATGAGCAGTTCTTC	CSASRAGEYNEQFF
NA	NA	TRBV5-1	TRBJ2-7	TGCGCCAGCAGCTTGGACGGACATGGATTCTACGAGCAGTACTTC	CASSLDGHGFYEQYF
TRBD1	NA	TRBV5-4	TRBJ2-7	TGTGCCAGCAGCCCCGGACAGGTGTTTTCCTACGAGCAGTACTTC	CASSPGQVFSYEQYF
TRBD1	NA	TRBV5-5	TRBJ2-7	TGTGCCAGCAGCCCTGGACAGGGACAATACTTC	CASSPGQGQYF
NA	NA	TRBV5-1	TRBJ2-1	TGCGCCAGCAGCTTGATAATAGCAGGGAAGGGAAATGAGCAGTTCTTC	CASSLIIAGKGNEQFF
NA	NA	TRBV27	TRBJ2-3	TGTGCCAGCAGCCCTAAGGGGTGGCGCACAGATACGCAGTATTTT	CASSPKGWRTDTQYF
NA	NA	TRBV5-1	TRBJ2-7	TGCGCCAAAGGCGGGCACCCCCCTTTCGACGAGCAGTACTTC	CAKGGHPPFDEQYF
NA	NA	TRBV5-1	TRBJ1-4	TGCGCCAGCAGCTTGTCGCAGGCTGAAAAACTGTTTTTT	CASSLSQAEKLFF
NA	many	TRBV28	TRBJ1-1	TGTGCCAGCAGTTTCAGGGGAACGAACACTGAAGCTTTCTTT	CASSFRGTNTEAFF
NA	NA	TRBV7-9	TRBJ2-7	TGTGCCAGCAGCTTAGAGGGCAGGGGCCTCTACGAGCAGTACTTC	CASSLEGRGLYEQYF
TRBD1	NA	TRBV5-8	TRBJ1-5	TGTGCCAGCAGCTTGGGGGACAGGGCTAATCAGCCCCAGCATTTT	CASSLGDRANQPQHF
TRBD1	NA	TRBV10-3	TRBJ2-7	TGTGCCATCAGTGAAACGGACAGGGGCACCTACGAGCAGTACTTC	CAISETDRGTYEQYF
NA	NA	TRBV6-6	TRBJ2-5	TGTGCCAGCAGTCCCTTTTCACTAGGAGCCATCCAAGAGACCCAGTACTTC	CASSPFSLGAIQETQYF
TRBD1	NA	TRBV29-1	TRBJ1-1	TGCAGCGTTGAGGGTCAGGGGGCTGAAGCTTTCTTT	CSVEGQGAEAFF